What follows are 10 T cell receptor beta chains derived from one specimen sequenced in a study of cytomegalovirus exposure and HLA in healthy donors. The PCR employed 60 Vbeta primers together with 13 Jbeta primers. The repertoire was sequenced with immunoSEQ multiplex PCR; TCRdb's copy has only in-frame clones and lacks some. The table shows 120,000 to 150,000 clones, with approximately 80% occurring only once. Source material: PBMCs. These receptors originate from a man between 18 and 35 years old in good health and CMV-seronegative.

The chain combines TRBV21-1 with TRBJ2-1; TRBD2, as called in the table, went unchecked against the DNA. TRBV21-1 is a known pseudogene. The length of the CDR3 is 19 residues. The CDR3 spells CARIPWMGLAGWVTNEQFF. CDR3 sequence (DNA): TGTGCCAGGATACCCTGGATGGGACTAGCGGGATGGGTAACAAATGAGCAGTTCTTC.

This chain joins TRBV9 and TRBJ1-6, with unresolved D. The CDR3 length is 16 residues. Germline V lookup: CDR1 SGDLS, CDR2 YYNGEE. Trimming took 3 bases from V and 0 from J, leaving 10 bases between them. CDR3 sequence (DNA): TGTGCCAGCAGCGCCCCTGAGAGCTCCTATAATTCACCCCTCCACTTT. Translated, it gives CASSAPESSYNSPLHF. The full variable domain, with the rest looked up from reference TRBV9 and TRBJ1-6, is DSGVTQTPKHLITATGQRVTLRCSPRSGDLSVYWYQQSLDQGLQFLIQYYNGEERAKGNILERFSAQQFPDLHSELNLSSLELGDSALYFCASSAPESSYNSPLHFGNGTRLTVT.

The CDR3 reads CASSVGGGTISEQYF. DNA for the CDR3: TGTGCCAGCAGCGTAGGGGGAGGGACGATCTCCGAGCAGTACTTC. The genes are TRBV9 and TRBJ2-7; TRBD2 aligns across 7 bases. Germline V gene sequence: CDR1 SGDLS, CDR2 YYNGEE. J gave up 6 bases and V 0 bases, and 9 bases lay outside the gene matches. The CDR3 is 15 amino acids.

The gene calls are TRBV4-1 and TRBJ2-3; 11 bases are a match to TRBD2. V shed 4 bases, J shed 1 base, and the junction held 1 base outside the gene matches. CDR3 length: 15 residues. Per germline, CDR1 MGHRA and CDR2 YSYEKL. The CDR3 is CASSPTSGGTDTQYF. The CDR3, as DNA: TGCGCCAGCAGCCCGACTAGCGGGGGCACAGATACGCAGTATTTT.

The chain couples TRBV25-1 to TRBJ1-3; TRBD1 aligns across 8 bases. The ends lost 5 bases at V and 3 bases at J; junction bases unmatched: 6. Germline lookup yields CDR1 MGHDK and CDR2 SYGVNS. The CDR3 loop spans 15 amino acids. CDR3 region: CASSSTGTGGNTIYF. CDR3 coding DNA: TGTGCCAGCAGTTCCACCGGGACAGGTGGAAACACCATATATTTT.

The rearrangement uses TRBV7-9 and TRBJ2-3; D possibly corresponds to TRBD1 (6 bases). V was trimmed by 1 base and J by 3 bases, leaving 14 bases between them. Germline V gene lookup returns CDR1 SEHNR and CDR2 FQNEAQ (reference sequence). The CDR3 covers 16 residues. The chain's CDR3 is CASSLVAGVRTDTQYF. The CDR3 DNA is TGTGCCAGCAGCTTAGTAGCAGGGGTGAGGACAGATACGCAGTATTTT.

CDR3 DNA sequence: TGTGCCAGCAGTGTATACAGGGGAGGAAGTGAAAAACTGTTTTTT. Translation: CASSVYRGGSEKLFF. The chain employs TRBV28 and TRBJ1-4, with 7 bases lining up with TRBD1. This CDR3 is built from 15 residues. V dropped 5 bases and J dropped 7; count of bases not matched to a gene: 10. CDR1 and CDR2 from the germline V gene are MDHEN and SYDVKM.

The chain is built from TRBV2 and TRBJ1-4; D gene ambiguous. Trimming left V 2 bases short and J 2 bases short, with 15 bases between. Germline V CDR1 and CDR2: SNHLY, FYNNEI. The CDR3 totals 17 residues. CDR3 sequence: CASSEFRGRVTNEKLFF. CDR3 DNA sequence: TGTGCCAGCAGTGAATTCCGGGGAAGAGTGACTAATGAAAAACTGTTTTTT. Full variable domain (missing parts from reference TRBV2 and TRBJ1-4): EPEVTQTPSHQVTQMGQEVILRCVPISNHLYFYWYRQILGQKVEFLVSFYNNEISEKSEIFDDQFSVERPDGSNFTLKIRSTKLEDSAMYFCASSEFRGRVTNEKLFFGSGTQLSVL.

The chain is built from TRBV7-3 and TRBJ2-7; 7 bases agree with TRBD1. The CDR3 has 14 amino acids. The junction had 5 bases not matched to a gene; V was cut back by 1 base and J by 5 bases. The germline gives CDR1 SGHTA, CDR2 FQGTGA. The CDR3 nucleotides are TGTGCCAGCAGCTTAAGTCCGGGGACAGACGAGCAGTACTTC. It is translated as CASSLSPGTDEQYF.

As DNA, the CDR3 is TGTGCCAGCATAAAAACGACTAGGTATCGCACAGATACGCAGTATTTT. This gives the protein CASIKTTRYRTDTQYF. The chain links TRBV28 to TRBJ2-3; possible D gene TRBD2, 6 bases. Trimming removed 7 bases at V and 1 base at J, with 18 bases between. Germline V gene data show CDR1 as MDHEN and CDR2 as SYDVKM. The CDR3 length is 16 residues.